This T cell receptor (beta chain) was recorded in a study of Graves' ophthalmopathy and Graves' hyperthyroidism. Whole-study findings and limits: Researchers report that a 13-signature model separated ophthalmopathy from stable hyperthyroidism, posting about 87% sensitivity and about 80% specificity.

Beta-chain TCR CDR3 regions were amplified from RNA transcripts. HTBI primers were employed in first-round RT-PCR, then a second-round multiplex PCR followed. MiXCR, run by TCRdb on the multiplex PCR reads, gives a single entry per CDR3 protein. This sample has some 47,000 distinct CDR3 sequences, with less than 65% found just once. On this clonotype itself: Its antigen remains unidentified.

Out of 7.5 to 10 ml of fresh peripheral blood, PBMCs were obtained. The CDR3 totals 11 residues. Per the germline V gene, CDR1 is WNHNN and CDR2 is SYGVQD (reference sequence). V was pared by 4 bases and J by 8 bases, with 6 bases between. This TCR was recovered from an adult man with Graves' ophthalmopathy. Source material: peripheral blood. The chain couples TRBV10-1 to TRBJ2-1, with D unclear. DNA of the CDR3: TGCGCCAGCAGTGGAGGCTATGAGCAGTTCTTC. It yields the protein CASSGGYEQFF.